This T cell receptor beta chain was captured in a study of T cell responses to AZD1222 COVID-19 vaccine. Turning to the study itself: Doses given second, at about 4 or about 12 weeks, were pooled.

The protocol was immunoSEQ multiplex PCR, while the TCRdb copy is restricted to in-frame clones and leaves out a portion. The repertoire includes about 120,000 clones, almost 90% of them detected once, and over 8.5% sits in the top ten. In the case of this clone: Antigen specificity is unknown.

Study-wide points: In all cases, repertoires were sampled only after the peak T cell response. White British donors predominated, females outnumbered males, and clonal diversity was possibly underestimated.

CDR3 length: 15 residues. Germline V gene data show CDR1 as DFQATT and CDR2 as SNEGSKA (reference sequence). Trimming cost V 3 bases and J 4 bases, with 18 bases left between them. The material was peripheral blood, obtained on day 0 of AZD1222 vaccination. The chain recombines TRBV20-1 with TRBJ1-2; D might be TRBD1 (5 bases). The origin of this receptor is an adult in good health. Written as DNA, the CDR3 is TGCAGTGCTAGTACCCCCCCCAGGGCTACCTATGGCTACACCTTC. Amino acid sequence: CSASTPPRATYGYTF.